This is a list of T cell receptor beta chains from one sample in a study of blood T cell repertoires in COVID-19. Profiled with immunoSEQ multiplex PCR; TCRdb holds only in-frame clones, not every one. Of tens of thousands of clones detected, roughly 86% appear once; the ten largest clones hold 8%. Material: peripheral blood. All receptors derive from a middle-aged man with active COVID-19. The conserved cysteine and the conserved F or W are not part of the CDR3 here.

TRBV7-2,TRBJ1-1,ASSLGGVNTEAF
TRBV5-1,TRBJ2-5,ASSLRGRLAGEETQY
TRBV19,TRBJ1-3,ASSKTGTTYVGNTIY
TRBV28,TRBJ2-3,ASSLGLAGVGTDTQY
TRBV5-1,TRBJ1-1,ASSLGTGAEAF
TRBV27,TRBJ2-7,ASSLRGGIGSYEQY
TRBV6-5,TRBJ2-7,ASSLGTGNGYEQY
TRBV11-3,TRBJ2-2,ASSLGLAGGSHLTGELF
TRBV9,TRBJ2-7,ASSVAPTGVWEQY
TRBV9,TRBJ1-4,ASSVAGGQMNEKLF
TRBV6-5,TRBJ1-4,ASSMDRGRYEKLF
TRBV27,TRBJ1-4,ASSQDRNNEKLF
TRBV2,TRBJ2-5,ASSDSGQGGETQY
TRBV19,TRBJ2-3,ASLPGTGYTDTQY
TRBV27,TRBJ2-5,ASSFQGQETQY
TRBV15,TRBJ1-2,ATSRQGADGYT
TRBV6-1,TRBJ1-4,ASSDSLRGPQPGKLF
TRBV12-5,TRBJ2-7,ATGLPYEQY
TRBV27,TRBJ1-1,ASTKGSGTVNTEAF
TRBV7-2,TRBJ2-7,ASSLGLAGTFSSYEQY
TRBV7-2,TRBJ2-2,ASSLVGGPGTGELF
TRBV24-1,TRBJ1-5,ATSVKGRQPQH
TRBV19,TRBJ2-5,ASSLRTGEIQETQY
TRBV27,TRBJ1-1,ASRAGVADTEAF
TRBV4-1,TRBJ1-1,ASSPVLTGTNTEAF
TRBV27,TRBJ2-7,ASSLVAPEQY
TRBV6-2/TRBV6-3,TRBJ1-5,ASSYRRTGSYSNQPQH
TRBV20-1,TRBJ1-1,SASDRGLNTEAF
TRBV10-1,TRBJ1-3,ASGTFGTGSGNTIY
TRBV5-8,TRBJ1-3,ASSPQVAGNTIY
TRBV19,TRBJ1-1,ASRGGEGPMNTEAF
TRBV19,TRBJ1-5,ASSLLGRHQPQH
TRBV6-5,TRBJ2-7,ASSYSGTGLSEQY
TRBV28,TRBJ1-1,ASSFPGTDGGEAF
TRBV30,TRBJ2-7,AWSVSLVVYEQY
TRBV3-1/TRBV3-2,TRBJ1-2,ASSQERGSQDYGYT
TRBV5-6,TRBJ1-1,ASSAYLGNTEAF
TRBV7-8,TRBJ1-2,ASSFDSNYGYT
TRBV4-1,TRBJ2-5,ASSEGTGGFLGETQY